This T cell receptor (beta chain) derives from a study of T cell changes during pregnancy in multiple sclerosis. The CDR3 is 15 residues long. Germline lookup yields CDR1 MNHEY and CDR2 SMNVEV (reference sequence). Trimming cost V 2 bases and J 0 bases, with 11 bases left between them. The data were produced by immunoSEQ multiplex PCR, yet TCRdb's version contains in-frame clones alone and is incomplete. The data show 49,000 or so clones, almost 95% seen once. This receptor was identified in a female donor with multiple sclerosis, enrolled in a pregnancy study. Sequencing was performed on peripheral blood, taken in the third trimester of pregnancy. The rearrangement joins TRBV27 to TRBJ2-7; perhaps TRBD2 as D (6 bases). CDR3 sequence (DNA): TGTGCCAGCAGTTTAGGGGGAGGCGCCTCCTACGAGCAGTACTTC. This sequence encodes CASSLGGGASYEQYF.